This TCR beta chain was obtained from a study of Graves' ophthalmopathy and Graves' hyperthyroidism. Points from the study as a whole: Sensitivity reached approximately 85% and specificity roughly 82% for a 13-signature model separating ophthalmopathy from stable hyperthyroidism. Predictions made by the model for ophthalmopathy progression reached roughly 70% sensitivity and around 73% specificity.

The CDR3 is 16 amino acids. The V end lost 0 bases, the J end lost 8 bases, and 19 bases lay between the germline ends. CDR1 and CDR2 (germline): MGHRA, YSYEKL. Hyperthyroidism in these 18- to 65-year-old patients was newly diagnosed, lasting under 2 months. Clinicians diagnosed using symptoms, serum thyroxine, TRAb, thyroid ultrasound and orbital computed tomography. Beta-chain TCR CDR3 regions were amplified from RNA transcripts. HTBI primers were employed in first-round RT-PCR, then a second-round multiplex PCR followed. TCRdb processed the multiplex PCR reads anew with MiXCR; each CDR3 protein has one entry. The table has about 1.2 million distinct CDR3 sequences, about 36% seen once; the top ten hold around 10%. Turning to this clonotype: Its target is unknown.

This TCR derives from an adult man with Graves' hyperthyroidism. The sample consisted of peripheral blood or thyroid tissue (not recorded which). This chain joins TRBV4-1 and TRBJ2-5; the D gene is possibly TRBD2 (5 bases). The CDR3, as DNA: TGCGCCAGCAGCCAAGATCTACGGGGTACCTCGAGAACCCAGTACTTC. Translating gives CASSQDLRGTSRTQYF.